This T cell receptor (beta chain) was captured by sequencing in a study of blood T cell repertoires in COVID-19. This clone was counted once. J lost 6 bases, V lost 6 bases, and 15 bases had no gene match. There are 17 residues in the CDR3. The germline V gene has CDR1 MDHEN and CDR2 SYDVKM. Authors' analysis steps: How many nucleated cells were present was estimated from reference gene primer amplification. Profiling relied on immunoSEQ multiplex PCR, and the TCRdb table lists in-frame clones only, not all of them. V and J calls and clone size are those listed in that table; D and trimming were worked out from the DNA. Among about 270,000 clones listed, roughly 84% were seen once.

The specimen sequenced was peripheral blood. The receptor's source is a young woman with acute or convalescent COVID-19. The chain couples TRBV28 to TRBJ2-2; 8 bases align to TRBD1. The CDR3 loop reads CASSRQGPRPFAGELFF. The DNA of the CDR3 is TGTGCCAGCAGCCGACAGGGGCCCAGACCGTTCGCCGGGGAGCTGTTTTTT.